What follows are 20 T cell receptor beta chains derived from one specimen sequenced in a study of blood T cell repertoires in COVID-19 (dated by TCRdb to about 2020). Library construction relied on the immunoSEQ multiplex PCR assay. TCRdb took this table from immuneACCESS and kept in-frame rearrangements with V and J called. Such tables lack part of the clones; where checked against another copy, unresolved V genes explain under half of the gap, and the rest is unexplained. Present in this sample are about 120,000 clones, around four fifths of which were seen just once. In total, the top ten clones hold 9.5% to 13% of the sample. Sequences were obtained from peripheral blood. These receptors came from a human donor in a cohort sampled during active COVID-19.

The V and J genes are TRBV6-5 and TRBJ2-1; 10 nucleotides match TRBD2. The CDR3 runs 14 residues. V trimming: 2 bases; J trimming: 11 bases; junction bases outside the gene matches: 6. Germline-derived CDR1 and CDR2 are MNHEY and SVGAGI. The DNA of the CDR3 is TGTGCCAGCAGTTACGGGCTAGCGGGGGTGAAGCAGTTCTTC. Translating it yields CASSYGLAGVKQFF.

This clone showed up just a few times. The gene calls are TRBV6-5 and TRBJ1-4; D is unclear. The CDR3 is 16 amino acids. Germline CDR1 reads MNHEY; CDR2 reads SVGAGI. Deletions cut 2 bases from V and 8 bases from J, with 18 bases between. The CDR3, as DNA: TGTGCCAGCAGTTACGGGAGGGCATGGAGACGGGAAAAACTGTTTTTT. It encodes CASSYGRAWRREKLFF.

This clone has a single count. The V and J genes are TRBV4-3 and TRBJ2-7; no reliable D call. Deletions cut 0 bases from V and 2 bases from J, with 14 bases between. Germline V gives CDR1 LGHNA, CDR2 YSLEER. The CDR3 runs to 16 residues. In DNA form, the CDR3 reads TGCGCCAGCAGCCAAGATTACCCAGGTCCTACCTACGAGCAGTACTTC. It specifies CASSQDYPGPTYEQYF.

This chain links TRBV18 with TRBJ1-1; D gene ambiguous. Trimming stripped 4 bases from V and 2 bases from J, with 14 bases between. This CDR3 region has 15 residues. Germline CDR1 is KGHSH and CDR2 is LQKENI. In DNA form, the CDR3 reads TGTGCCAGCTCACGAGCCCGGGGTCGAAACACTGAAGCTTTCTTT. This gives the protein CASSRARGRNTEAFF.

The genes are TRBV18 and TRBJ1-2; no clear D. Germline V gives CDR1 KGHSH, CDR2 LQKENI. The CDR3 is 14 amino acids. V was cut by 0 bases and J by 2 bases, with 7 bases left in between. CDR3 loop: CASSPPGQNYGYTF. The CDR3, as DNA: TGTGCCAGCTCACCACCTGGTCAGAACTATGGCTACACCTTC. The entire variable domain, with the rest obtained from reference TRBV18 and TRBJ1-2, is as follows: NAGVMQNPRHLVRRRGQEARLRCSPMKGHSHVYWYRQLPEEGLKFMVYLQKENIIDESGMPKERFSAEFPKEGPSILRIQQVVRGDSAAYFCASSPPGQNYGYTFGSGTRLTVV.

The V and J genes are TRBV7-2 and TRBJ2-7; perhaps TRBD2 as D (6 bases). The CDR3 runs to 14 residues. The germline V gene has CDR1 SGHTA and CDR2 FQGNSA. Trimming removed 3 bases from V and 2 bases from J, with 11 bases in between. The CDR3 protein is CASSLAGKAYEQYF. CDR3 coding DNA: TGTGCCAGCAGCTTGGCGGGGAAGGCCTACGAGCAGTACTTC.

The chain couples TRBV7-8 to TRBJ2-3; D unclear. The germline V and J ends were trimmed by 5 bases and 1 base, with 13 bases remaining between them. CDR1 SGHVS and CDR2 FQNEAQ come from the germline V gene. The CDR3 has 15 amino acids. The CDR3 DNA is TGTGCCAGCAGCCCCCTAGTTGTCGGCACAGATACGCAGTATTTT. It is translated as CASSPLVVGTDTQYF.

DNA of the CDR3: TGTGCCAGCAGTTTTCTACCCACAGGGGAGGTGGATGAAGCTTTCTTT. Translation: CASSFLPTGEVDEAFF. V and J are TRBV6-5 and TRBJ1-1, with 7 bases that match TRBD1. V was pared by 4 bases and J by 7 bases, with 15 bases of the junction left unmatched. Germline loops: CDR1 MNHEY, CDR2 SVGAGI. The CDR3 is 16 residues long.

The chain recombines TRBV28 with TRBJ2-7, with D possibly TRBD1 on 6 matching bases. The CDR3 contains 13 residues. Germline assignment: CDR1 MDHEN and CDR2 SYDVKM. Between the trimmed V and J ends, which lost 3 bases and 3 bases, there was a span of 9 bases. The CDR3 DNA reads TGTGCCAGCAGTTTTCAGGACAGCTACGAGCAGTACTTC. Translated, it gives CASSFQDSYEQYF.

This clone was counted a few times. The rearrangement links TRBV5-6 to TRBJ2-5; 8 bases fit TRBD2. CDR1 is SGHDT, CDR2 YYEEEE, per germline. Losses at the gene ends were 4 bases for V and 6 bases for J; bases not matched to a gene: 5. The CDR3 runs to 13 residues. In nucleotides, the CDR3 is TGTGCCAGCAGCCCGGGGGGGGAAAAGACCCAGTACTTC. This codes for CASSPGGEKTQYF.

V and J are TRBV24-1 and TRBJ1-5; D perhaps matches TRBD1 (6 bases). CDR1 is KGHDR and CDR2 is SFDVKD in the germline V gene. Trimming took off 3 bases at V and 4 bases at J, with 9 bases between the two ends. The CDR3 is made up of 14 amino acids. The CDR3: CATSDPGQNQPQHF. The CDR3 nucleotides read TGTGCCACCAGTGATCCTGGACAGAATCAGCCCCAGCATTTT.

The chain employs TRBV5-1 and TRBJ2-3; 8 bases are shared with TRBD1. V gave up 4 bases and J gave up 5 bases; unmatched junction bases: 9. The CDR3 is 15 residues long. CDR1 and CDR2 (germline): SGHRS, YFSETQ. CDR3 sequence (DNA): TGCGCCAGCAGCCCCATGACAGGGGCGGGAGATACGCAGTATTTT. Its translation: CASSPMTGAGDTQYF. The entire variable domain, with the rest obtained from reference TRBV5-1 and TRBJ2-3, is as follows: KAGVTQTPRYLIKTRGQQVTLSCSPISGHRSVSWYQQTPGQGLQFLFEYFSETQRNKGNFPGRFSGRQFSNSRSEMNVSTLELGDSALYLCASSPMTGAGDTQYFGPGTRLTVL.

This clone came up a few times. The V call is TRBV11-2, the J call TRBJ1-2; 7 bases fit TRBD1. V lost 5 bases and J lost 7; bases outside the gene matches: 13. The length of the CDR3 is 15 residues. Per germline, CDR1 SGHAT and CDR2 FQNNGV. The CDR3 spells CASSPHRGLQRGYTF. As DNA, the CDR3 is TGTGCCAGCAGCCCTCACAGGGGCCTACAGCGTGGCTACACCTTC.

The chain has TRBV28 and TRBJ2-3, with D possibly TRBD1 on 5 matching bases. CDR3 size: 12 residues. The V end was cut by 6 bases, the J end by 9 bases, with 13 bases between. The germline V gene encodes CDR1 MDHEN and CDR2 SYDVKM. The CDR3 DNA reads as TGTGCCAGCAGGGAAGGGGTGGGAACGCAGTATTTT. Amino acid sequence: CASREGVGTQYF. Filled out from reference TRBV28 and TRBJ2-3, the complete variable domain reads DVKVTQSSRYLVKRTGEKVFLECVQDMDHENMFWYRQDPGLGLRLIYFSYDVKMKEKGDIPEGYSVSREKKERFSLILESASTNQTSMYLCASREGVGTQYFGPGTRLTVL.

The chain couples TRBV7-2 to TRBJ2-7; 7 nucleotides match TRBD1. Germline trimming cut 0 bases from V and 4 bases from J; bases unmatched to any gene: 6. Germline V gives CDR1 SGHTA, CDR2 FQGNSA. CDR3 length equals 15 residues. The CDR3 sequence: CASSLAGGSVYEQYF. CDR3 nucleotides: TGTGCCAGCAGCTTAGCAGGGGGCTCGGTTTACGAGCAGTACTTC.

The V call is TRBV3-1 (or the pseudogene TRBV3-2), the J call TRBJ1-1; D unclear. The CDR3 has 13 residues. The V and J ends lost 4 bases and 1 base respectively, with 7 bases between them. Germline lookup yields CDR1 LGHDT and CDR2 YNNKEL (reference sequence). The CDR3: CASSPVGNTEAFF. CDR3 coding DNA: TGTGCCAGCAGCCCGGTTGGGAACACTGAAGCTTTCTTT.

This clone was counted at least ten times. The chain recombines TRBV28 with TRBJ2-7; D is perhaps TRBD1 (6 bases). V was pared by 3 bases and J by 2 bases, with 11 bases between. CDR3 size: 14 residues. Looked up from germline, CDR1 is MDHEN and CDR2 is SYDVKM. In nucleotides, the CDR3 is TGTGCCAGCAGTTTTCAGGGGCCGGCCTACGAGCAGTACTTC. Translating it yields CASSFQGPAYEQYF. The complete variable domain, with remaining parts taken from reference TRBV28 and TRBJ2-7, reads DVKVTQSSRYLVKRTGEKVFLECVQDMDHENMFWYRQDPGLGLRLIYFSYDVKMKEKGDIPEGYSVSREKKERFSLILESASTNQTSMYLCASSFQGPAYEQYFGPGTRLTVT.

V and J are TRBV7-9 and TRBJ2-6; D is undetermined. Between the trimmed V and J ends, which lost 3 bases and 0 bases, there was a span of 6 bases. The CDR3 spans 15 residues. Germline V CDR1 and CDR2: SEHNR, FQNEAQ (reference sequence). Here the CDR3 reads CASSFVYSGANVLTF. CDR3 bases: TGTGCCAGCAGCTTCGTGTACTCTGGGGCCAACGTCCTGACTTTC.

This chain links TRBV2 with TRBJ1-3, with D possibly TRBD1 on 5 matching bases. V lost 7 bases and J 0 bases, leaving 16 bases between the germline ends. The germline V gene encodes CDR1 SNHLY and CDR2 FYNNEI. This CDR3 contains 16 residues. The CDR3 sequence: CASTGGSISSGNTIYF. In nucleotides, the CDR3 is TGTGCCAGCACCGGGGGTTCGATCTCCTCTGGAAACACCATATATTTT. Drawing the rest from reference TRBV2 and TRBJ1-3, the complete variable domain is EPEVTQTPSHQVTQMGQEVILRCVPISNHLYFYWYRQILGQKVEFLVSFYNNEISEKSEIFDDQFSVERPDGSNFTLKIRSTKLEDSAMYFCASTGGSISSGNTIYFGEGSWLTVV.

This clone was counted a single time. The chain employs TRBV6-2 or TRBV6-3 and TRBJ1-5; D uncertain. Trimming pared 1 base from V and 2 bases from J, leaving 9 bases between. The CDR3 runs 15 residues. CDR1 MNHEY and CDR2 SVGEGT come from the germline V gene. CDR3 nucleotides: TGTGCCAGCAGTTACTTATCTAGCGGCAATCAGCCCCAGCATTTT. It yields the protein CASSYLSSGNQPQHF.